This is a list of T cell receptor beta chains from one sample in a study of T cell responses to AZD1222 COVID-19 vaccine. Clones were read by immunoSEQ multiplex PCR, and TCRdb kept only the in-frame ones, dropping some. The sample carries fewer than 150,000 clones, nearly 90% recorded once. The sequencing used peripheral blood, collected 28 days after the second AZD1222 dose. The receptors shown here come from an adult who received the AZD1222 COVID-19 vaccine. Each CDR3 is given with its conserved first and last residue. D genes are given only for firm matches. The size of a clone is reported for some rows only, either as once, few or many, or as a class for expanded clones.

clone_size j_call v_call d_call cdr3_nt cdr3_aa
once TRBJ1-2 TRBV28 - TGTGCCAGCAGCCTCGGGGGACACGGCTATGGCTACACCTTC CASSLGGHGYGYTF
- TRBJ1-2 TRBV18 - TGTGCCAGCTCACCAGGCAGGGGAGGCTATGGCTACACCTTC CASSPGRGGYGYTF
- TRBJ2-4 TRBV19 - TGTGCCAGTAGTACGGAGGCGGGAGCCAAAAACATTCAGTACTTC CASSTEAGAKNIQYF
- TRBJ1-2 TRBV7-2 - TGTGCCAGCAGCTTAGCGGGACAAGACTATGGCTACACCTTC CASSLAGQDYGYTF
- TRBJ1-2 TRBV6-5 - TGTGCCAGCAGTTACAACAGGGAGGGCTACACCTTC CASSYNREGYTF
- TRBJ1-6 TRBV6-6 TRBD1 TGTGCCAGCAGCGGAGACAGGGTGGGATCACCCCTCCACTTT CASSGDRVGSPLHF
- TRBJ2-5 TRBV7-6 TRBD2 TGTGCCAGCAGCTTAGAGTCGGCGGGGGGGTCGGAGACCCAGTACTTC CASSLESAGGSETQYF
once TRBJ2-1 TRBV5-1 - TGCGCCAGCTGGGGGGAGGTAGGCTACAATGAGCAGTTCTTC CASWGEVGYNEQFF
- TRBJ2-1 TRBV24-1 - TGTGCCACCAGTGATCCGTACAATGAGCAGTTCTTC CATSDPYNEQFF
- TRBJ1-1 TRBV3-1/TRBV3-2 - TGTGCCAGCAGCCTGTCCCGCGGTGAAGCTTTCTTT CASSLSRGEAFF
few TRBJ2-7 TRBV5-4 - TGTGCCAGCAGCTTGGCCGGGCAGGGCTACGAGCAGTACTTC CASSLAGQGYEQYF
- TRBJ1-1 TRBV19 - TGTGCCAGTAGTATAGTTACAGGGCCGAACACTGAAGCTTTCTTT CASSIVTGPNTEAFF
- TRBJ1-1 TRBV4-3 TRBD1 TGCGCCAGCAGCCAGGGGACAGGGATGAACACTGAAGCTTTCTTT CASSQGTGMNTEAFF
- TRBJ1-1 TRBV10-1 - TGCGCCAGCAGTGAGGAGGGGACGAACACTGAAGCTTTCTTT CASSEEGTNTEAFF
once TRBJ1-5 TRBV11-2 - TGTGCCAGCAGCCCTTTAAACAATCAGCCCCAGCATTTT CASSPLNNQPQHF
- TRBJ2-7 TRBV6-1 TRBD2 TGTGCCAGCAGTGCGACGGGGTACGGGCTAGCGGGGGACGAGCAGTACTTC CASSATGYGLAGDEQYF
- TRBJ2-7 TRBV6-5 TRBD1 TGTGCCAGCAGTAAGGACAGGGGGCGAAACGAGCAGTACTTC CASSKDRGRNEQYF
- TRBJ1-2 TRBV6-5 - TGTGCCAGCAGTTACTCGGTCGCCTATGGCTACACCTTC CASSYSVAYGYTF
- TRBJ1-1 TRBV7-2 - TGTGCCAGCAGCTTAGGGGGGCTACAGGGTGAAGCTTTCTTT CASSLGGLQGEAFF
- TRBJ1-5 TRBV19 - TGTGCCAGTAGTATTGAAAGGAGCAATCAGCCCCAGCATTTT CASSIERSNQPQHF
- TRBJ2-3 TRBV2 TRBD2 TGTGCCAGCAGAAGGGAGGGTGCTACGCAGTATTTT CASRREGATQYF
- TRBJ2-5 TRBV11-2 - TGTGCCAGCAGCTTAGACCGCCTGATGAAAGAGACCCAGTACTTC CASSLDRLMKETQYF
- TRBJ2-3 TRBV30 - TGTGCCTGGAACGTAGGGGGATGGAAGCATTTT CAWNVGGWKHF
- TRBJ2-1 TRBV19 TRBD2 TGTGCCCCCGCGGGGCGGGAGGAGGGCCATGAGCAGTTCTTC CAPAGREEGHEQFF
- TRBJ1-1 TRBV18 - TGTGCCAGCTCACCACCGAATCATGCCGACAGAAAAAGGGAAGCTTTCTTT CASSPPNHADRKREAFF
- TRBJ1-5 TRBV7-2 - TGTGCCACTTCGGGGGCGCGTTATCAGCCCCAGCATTTT CATSGARYQPQHF
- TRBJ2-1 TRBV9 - TGTGCCAGCAGCCTGCGAGCGGGTCCAGGGAATGAGCAGTTCTTC CASSLRAGPGNEQFF
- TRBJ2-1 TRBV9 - TGTGCCAGCAGCGTAGAGGGGGGGCCGAGGAATGAGCAGTTCTTC CASSVEGGPRNEQFF
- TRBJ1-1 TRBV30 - TGTGCCTGGAGTGTACCCCAATCAAACACTGAAGCTTTCTTT CAWSVPQSNTEAFF
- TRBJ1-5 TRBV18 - TGTGCCAGCTCCCAGACAGGTAGGGATCAGCCCCAGCATTTT CASSQTGRDQPQHF
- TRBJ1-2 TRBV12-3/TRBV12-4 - TGTGCCAGCAGTTTGCGGGGAAACTATGGCTACACCTTC CASSLRGNYGYTF
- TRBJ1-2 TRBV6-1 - TGTGCCAGCAGTGAATCGGGGCATGGCTACACCTTC CASSESGHGYTF
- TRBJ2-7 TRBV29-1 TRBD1 TGCAGCGTTGTGGGCCGGGACAGGGGGCTCGACGAGCAGTACTTC CSVVGRDRGLDEQYF
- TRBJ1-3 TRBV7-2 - TGTGCCAGCAGCTTAGTGGGGACGGTTTCTGGAAACACCATATATTTT CASSLVGTVSGNTIYF
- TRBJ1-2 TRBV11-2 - TGTGCCAGCAGCTTAGATCGTGGCTATGGCTACACCTTC CASSLDRGYGYTF
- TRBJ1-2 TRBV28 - TGTGCCAGCAGCAGAATGGGTTTTGACTATGGCTACACCTTC CASSRMGFDYGYTF
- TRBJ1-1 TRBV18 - - CASSPSLGFGAGTEAFF
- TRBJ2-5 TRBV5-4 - TGTGCCAGCACCTACAAAGGGGGAGGCGGGGAGACCCAGTACTTC CASTYKGGGGETQYF
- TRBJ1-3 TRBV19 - TGTGCCAGTAGTGTGGAGCAGTTCCCTGGAAACACCATATATTTT CASSVEQFPGNTIYF
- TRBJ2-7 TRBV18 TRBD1 TGTGCCAGCTCACCAAACGTAGGACAGGGCCACGAGCAGTACTTC CASSPNVGQGHEQYF
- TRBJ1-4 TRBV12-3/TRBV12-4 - TGTGCCAGCAGTTTAATTCCCTACCGGCTGTTTTTT CASSLIPYRLFF
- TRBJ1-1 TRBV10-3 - TGTGCCATCAGCGTACAGGCGAACACTGAAGCTTTCTTT CAISVQANTEAFF
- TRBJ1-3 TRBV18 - TGTGCCAGCTCACCACCGTGGGCAGGGACCTCTGGAAACACCATATATTTT CASSPPWAGTSGNTIYF
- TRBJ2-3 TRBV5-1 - TGCGCCAGCAAAACGGAATACCGAGCAGATACGCAGTATTTT CASKTEYRADTQYF
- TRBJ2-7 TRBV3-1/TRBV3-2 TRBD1 TGTGCCAGCAGCTACACCCCCGGACAGGGGGGATCCTACGAGCAGTACTTC CASSYTPGQGGSYEQYF
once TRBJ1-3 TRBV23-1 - TGCGCCAGCAGTCAATTCCTCGGAGACTCTGGAAACACCATATATTTT CASSQFLGDSGNTIYF
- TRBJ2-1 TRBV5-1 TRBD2 TGCGCCAGCAGCTTGGGAGCGGGAGGGCGGGTCCCCTACAATGAGCAGTTCTTC CASSLGAGGRVPYNEQFF
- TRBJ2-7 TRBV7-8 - TGTGCCAGCAGCCCCCACGAAGTCTCCTACGAGCAGTACTTC CASSPHEVSYEQYF
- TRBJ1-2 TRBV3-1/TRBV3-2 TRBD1 TGTGCCAGCAGCCAAGCACAGGGACAGGGAACCTATGGCTACACCTTC CASSQAQGQGTYGYTF
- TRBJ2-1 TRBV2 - TGTGCCAGCAGTGAGCAAACAGAAGAGCAGTTCTTC CASSEQTEEQFF
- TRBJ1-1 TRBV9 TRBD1 TGTGCCAGCAGCCCAAGACAGGGGTCAAGGCTAGAAATGAACACTGAAGCTTTCTTT CASSPRQGSRLEMNTEAFF
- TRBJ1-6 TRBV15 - TGTGCCACCAGCACCGGTACAGGGCGAAGCTCCTATAATTCACCCCTCCACTTT CATSTGTGRSSYNSPLHF
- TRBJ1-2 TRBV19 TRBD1 TGTGCCAGTAGTATTTCCAGGGGGCGTCTCTATGGCTACACCTTC CASSISRGRLYGYTF
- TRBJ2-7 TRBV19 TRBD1 TGTGCCAGTAGTACCCACAGGGGAAACATCGACGAGCAGTACTTC CASSTHRGNIDEQYF
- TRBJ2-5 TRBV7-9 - TGTGCCAGCAGCTCTCTCGGCGTTATACTGGGCGAGACCCAGTACTTC CASSSLGVILGETQYF
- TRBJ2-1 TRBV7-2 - TGTGCCAGCAGCTTTACAGGGAGCTCCTACAATGAGCAGTTCTTC CASSFTGSSYNEQFF
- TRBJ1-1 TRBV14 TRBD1 TGTGCCAGCAGCCCGAGGACAGGGCGAACTGAAGCTTTCTTT CASSPRTGRTEAFF
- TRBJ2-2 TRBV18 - TGTGCCAGCTCACTTCTCCTGGGCACCGGGGAGCTGTTTTTT CASSLLLGTGELFF
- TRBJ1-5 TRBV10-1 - TGCGCCAGCATAAGGGCAGGTCAGCCCCAGCATTTT CASIRAGQPQHF
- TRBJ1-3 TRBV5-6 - TGTGCCAGCAGCTTGGTGGCAGGGGGAAACACCATATATTTT CASSLVAGGNTIYF